Below, 18 T cell receptor beta chains from the same sample are listed, as sequenced in a study of identical twins. TCRdb independently ran MiXCR on the 5' RACE reads; one entry per CDR3 protein. Seen here are 690,000 or so distinct CDR3 sequences, approximately 6% observed once, and the top ten hold approximately 1.6%. The sample comprised naive T cells sorted from blood. The receptor source for this set is a man between 18 and 35 years old in good health.

This clonotype has ten or more counts. The chain employs TRBV20-1 and TRBJ1-2; D not resolved. CDR3 size: 14 residues. Trimming took off 0 bases at V and 2 bases at J, with 10 bases between the two ends. The germline gives CDR1 DFQATT, CDR2 SNEGSKA (reference sequence). CDR3 residues: CSARDLATNYGYTF. CDR3 bases: TGCAGTGCTAGAGATTTGGCGACCAACTATGGCTACACCTTC.

About this clonotype: This sequence may be a read error, since a much larger clone differs from it by one base. The chain couples TRBV30 to TRBJ2-1; perhaps TRBD2 as D (5 bases). V was clipped by 6 bases and J by 8 bases, with 20 bases between them. CDR1 is GTSNPN, CDR2 SVGIG, per germline (reference sequence). The CDR3 consists of 14 residues. The chain's CDR3 is CACHPAPRGDEQFF. The CDR3, as DNA: TGTGCCTGCCACCCAGCCCCCCGGGGAGATGAGCAGTTCTTC.

Only a few counts were recorded for this clonotype. The genes are TRBV12-3 or TRBV12-4 and TRBJ1-1; 7 nucleotides agree with TRBD1. Trimming took 5 bases from V and 11 from J; bases not matched to a gene: 11. This CDR3 contains 13 residues. Here the CDR3 DNA reads TGTGCCAGCAGTCTGGGGACAGCGGTACGGGCTTTCTTT. It is translated as CASSLGTAVRAFF.

This clonotype occurred many times. The gene calls are TRBV3-1 and TRBJ1-1, with TRBD1 matching over 7 bases. V gave up 0 bases and J gave up 4 bases; unmatched junction bases: 2. The CDR3 sequence is 14 residues long. CDR1 and CDR2 (germline): LGHDT, YNNKEL (reference sequence). CDR3 sequence reads: CASSQDNRGTEAFF. In DNA form, the CDR3 reads TGTGCCAGCAGCCAAGACAACAGGGGCACTGAAGCTTTCTTT.

This chain connects TRBV19 to TRBJ2-5; tentatively, D is TRBD2 (6 bases). From germline, CDR1 is LNHDA and CDR2 SQIVND (reference sequence). The CDR3 is 15 residues long. Trimming removed 4 bases at V and 2 bases at J, with 14 bases between. CDR3 sequence reads: CASSTMRAGQETQYF. The CDR3 nucleotides are TGTGCCAGTAGTACGATGCGGGCGGGACAAGAGACCCAGTACTTC.

This clonotype occurred a few times. A read error may be the cause here, since a much bigger clone is one base away. The chain couples TRBV7-9 to TRBJ2-5, with D perhaps TRBD1 (5 bases). CDR1 SEHNR and CDR2 FQNEAQ come from the germline V gene (reference sequence). The CDR3 loop spans 14 amino acids. CDR3 sequence (DNA): TGTCCCAGCAGCAAACAGGAGTACCAAGAGACCCAGTACTTC. This codes for CPSSKQEYQETQYF.

This clonotype turned up a few times. CDR3 sequence (DNA): TGTGCCAGCGGAGGAGAGGGAACCCCATCGCAGTATTTT. It specifies CASGGEGTPSQYF. The rearrangement links TRBV4-2 to TRBJ2-3, with D maybe TRBD2 (5 bases). The length of the CDR3 is 13 residues. Trimming took 8 bases from V and 10 from J, leaving 19 bases between them. Germline V gene lookup returns CDR1 LGHNA and CDR2 YNFKEQ.

This clonotype was seen at least ten times. V gene TRBV29-1 combines with J gene TRBJ2-7, with a possible D match to TRBD1 (6 bases). The CDR3 contains 13 residues. Germline loops: CDR1 SQVTM, CDR2 ANQGSEA. Trimming removed 7 bases at V and 9 bases at J, with 22 bases between. The CDR3 loop is CSARDKVDLVQYV. The CDR3 DNA sequence: TGCAGCGCCCGGGACAAGGTCGATCTTGTGCAGTACGTC.

This clonotype was seen a handful of times. The chain is built from TRBV6-5 and TRBJ2-1; the D is unclear. The CDR3 is 16 residues long. Trimming shortened V by 0 bases and J by 0 bases, and 9 bases separated the two germline ends. CDR1 MNHEY and CDR2 SVGAGI come from the germline V gene. In nucleotides, the CDR3 is TGTGCCAGCAGTTACTCGCGTAGTAGCTCCTACAATGAGCAGTTCTTC. Protein: CASSYSRSSSYNEQFF.

The rearrangement joins TRBV12-3 or TRBV12-4 to TRBJ1-3; D not resolved. V was pared by 6 bases and J by 7 bases, with 10 bases between. The CDR3 sequence is 12 residues long. This chain's CDR3 is CASSLRQNTIYF. The CDR3 bases are TGTGCCAGCAGCCTACGTCAGAACACCATATATTTT.

CDR3 sequence: CASSMDSYNEQFF. In nucleotides, the CDR3 is TGTGCCAGTAGTATGGACAGCTACAATGAGCAGTTCTTC. The gene calls are TRBV19 and TRBJ2-1; D might be TRBD1 (6 bases). The V gene lost 3 bases and the J gene lost 3 bases, with 6 bases spanning the gap. CDR1 and CDR2 (germline): LNHDA, SQIVND (reference sequence). CDR3 length: 13 amino acids.

This clonotype was observed many times. The CDR3 nucleotides read TGTGCCAGCATTTCCCTAGCGCGGCAAATCTACAATGAGCAGTTCTTC. Protein sequence: CASISLARQIYNEQFF. The genes are TRBV28 and TRBJ2-1; the D gene is possibly TRBD2 (6 bases). Trimming took off 7 bases at V and 3 bases at J, with 19 bases between the two ends. Germline CDR1 reads MDHEN; CDR2 reads SYDVKM. This CDR3 is 16 amino acids long.

This clonotype was seen a handful of times. The V call is TRBV20-1, the J call TRBJ1-2, with D hard to call. The V end was cut by 3 bases, the J end by 6 bases, with 14 bases between. There are 13 residues in the CDR3. Germline V gives CDR1 DFQATT, CDR2 SNEGSKA (reference sequence). CDR3 sequence: CSARGPVGDGYTF. In nucleotides, the CDR3 is TGCAGTGCTAGGGGCCCCGTCGGCGATGGCTACACCTTC.

The rearrangement uses TRBV13 and TRBJ1-3; D is unresolved. Deletions cut 1 base from V and 0 bases from J, with 10 bases between. Germline CDR1 PRHDT, CDR2 FYEKMQ (reference sequence). This CDR3 is 16 amino acids long. The CDR3 loop is CASSLAAGISGNTIYF. The CDR3 coding sequence is TGTGCCAGCAGCTTAGCCGCCGGGATCTCTGGAAACACCATATATTTT.

This clonotype turned up a few times. The chain recombines TRBV4-1 with TRBJ2-1; D gene unclear. In germline, CDR1 is MGHRA, CDR2 YSYEKL. The CDR3 is 15 amino acids. The V end was cut by 1 base, the J end by 1 base, with 8 bases between. DNA of the CDR3: TGCGCCAGCAGCCAAGGCCGGCTTTCCTACAATGAGCAGTTCTTC. Translated: CASSQGRLSYNEQFF.

This clonotype was recorded a few times. V is TRBV3-1 and J is TRBJ2-2, with 9 bases identical to TRBD1. J lost 5 bases, V lost 4 bases, and 5 bases had no gene match. This CDR3 contains 15 residues. CDR1 is LGHDT, CDR2 YNNKEL, per germline (reference sequence). The CDR3: CASSRTGVVTGELFF. CDR3 coding DNA: TGTGCCAGCAGCCGGACAGGGGTAGTGACCGGGGAGCTGTTTTTT. The whole variable domain, remainder taken from reference TRBV3-1 and TRBJ2-2, is DTAVSQTPKYLVTQMGNDKSIKCEQNLGHDTMYWYKQDSKKFLKIMFSYNNKELIINETVPNRFSPKSPDKAHLNLHINSLELGDSAVYFCASSRTGVVTGELFFGEGSRLTVL.

This clonotype has at least ten counts. This CDR3 reads CSARTGTIFYNEQFF. CDR3 coding DNA: TGCAGTGCTAGAACCGGGACTATCTTCTACAATGAGCAGTTCTTC. The chain is built from TRBV20-1 and TRBJ2-1; the match to TRBD2 covers 7 bases. With 2 bases clipped from V and 3 bases from J, the junction kept 7 bases outside the gene matches. This CDR3 region has 15 residues. Germline V lookup: CDR1 DFQATT, CDR2 SNEGSKA (reference sequence).

The sample holds a few counts of this clonotype. The chain carries TRBV27 and TRBJ1-5; D is unresolved. The CDR3 is 15 amino acids. Trimming shortened V by 6 bases and J by 4 bases, and 16 bases separated the two germline ends. The V gene's germline CDR1 is MNHEY and CDR2 SMNVEV (reference sequence). Written as DNA, the CDR3 is TGTGCCAGCAGGAGGGATTCGGCCCCTAATCAGCCCCAGCATTTT. Residues: CASRRDSAPNQPQHF.